A selection of T cell receptor beta chains follows, all from one sample in a study of siplizumab effects on memory and regulatory T cells. The repertoire was sequenced with immunoSEQ multiplex PCR; TCRdb's copy has only in-frame clones and lacks some. The sample lists about 87,000 clones; 94% were seen once. Sequenced material: non-Treg CD4+ T cells sorted from blood. These receptors originate from a human donor in good health. Both conserved end residues are part of each CDR3. The order of the fields is clone size, CDR3 length, V gene, J gene, D gene, CDR3 DNA, CDR3 protein. A D gene is named only where the DNA matches it firmly. Some rows have no size entry. The others give once, few or many, or a class for an expanded clone.

.	16	TRBV7-3	TRBJ2-2	.	TGTGCCAGCAGCTTAAACTCACCTACGAACACCGGGGAGCTGTTTTTT	CASSLNSPTNTGELFF
once	16	TRBV29-1	TRBJ2-5	TRBD1	TGCAGCGTTTTAGGGGTACCGGGACAGGGGGCGGAGACCCAGTACTTC	CSVLGVPGQGAETQYF
.	12	TRBV25-1	TRBJ1-1	.	TGTGCCAGCAGACGTATGGGCACTGAAGCTTTCTTT	CASRRMGTEAFF
.	16	TRBV5-1	TRBJ2-6	.	TGCGCCAGCAGCTTGGGACAGCCCTCTGGGGCCAACGTCCTGACTTTC	CASSLGQPSGANVLTF
.	16	TRBV5-1	TRBJ2-7	TRBD1	TGCGCCAGCAGCTCCAACTCAGGGACAGGGGTCTACGAGCAGTACTTC	CASSSNSGTGVYEQYF
.	15	TRBV6-6	TRBJ2-7	TRBD1	TGTGCCAGCAGTTACCCCGGGACAGGGGACTACGAGCAGTACTTC	CASSYPGTGDYEQYF
.	14	TRBV30	TRBJ2-4	TRBD2	TGTGCCTGGAGCGAGTTGCGGGAGTGGTCCATTCAGTACTTC	CAWSELREWSIQYF
.	17	TRBV19	TRBJ1-6	.	TGTGCCAGTAGTATACCACCGCGGAGCGGTTATAATTCACCCCTCCACTTT	CASSIPPRSGYNSPLHF
.	15	TRBV9	TRBJ1-1	.	TGTGCCAGCAGCGTAGCCCCCACCACTAACACTGAAGCTTTCTTT	CASSVAPTTNTEAFF
.	18	TRBV12-5	TRBJ2-3	TRBD2	TGTGCTAGTGGTTTGGGCCGGGGGACTAGCGTCAGGACAGATACGCAGTATTTT	CASGLGRGTSVRTDTQYF
.	15	TRBV9	TRBJ2-5	TRBD1	TGTGCCAGCAGCTATGGACAGGGCTTCCAAGAGACCCAGTACTTC	CASSYGQGFQETQYF
.	17	TRBV7-9	TRBJ2-3	.	TGTGCCAGCAGCTTAACCCGAAGAGGGTCCTCTGCAGATACGCAGTATTTT	CASSLTRRGSSADTQYF
few	13	TRBV28	TRBJ1-4	TRBD1	TGTGCCAATCAGGGGGCGGGTAATGAAAAACTGTTTTTT	CANQGAGNEKLFF
.	17	TRBV11-2	TRBJ1-6	TRBD1	TGTGCCAGCAGCCCTAACAGGGGATTCTCCTATAATTCACCCCTCCACTTT	CASSPNRGFSYNSPLHF